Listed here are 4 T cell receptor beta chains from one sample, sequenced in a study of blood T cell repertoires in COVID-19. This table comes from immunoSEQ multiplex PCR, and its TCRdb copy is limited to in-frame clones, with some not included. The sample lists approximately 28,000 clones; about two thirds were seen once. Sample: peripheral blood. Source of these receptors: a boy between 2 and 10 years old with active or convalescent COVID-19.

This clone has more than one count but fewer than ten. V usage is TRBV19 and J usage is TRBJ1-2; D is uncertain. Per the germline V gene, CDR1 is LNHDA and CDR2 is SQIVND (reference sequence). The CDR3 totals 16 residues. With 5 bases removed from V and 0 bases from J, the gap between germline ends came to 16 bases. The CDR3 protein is CASSPRVERTNYGYTF. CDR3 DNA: TGTGCCAGTAGTCCGAGGGTAGAACGGACTAACTATGGCTACACCTTC.

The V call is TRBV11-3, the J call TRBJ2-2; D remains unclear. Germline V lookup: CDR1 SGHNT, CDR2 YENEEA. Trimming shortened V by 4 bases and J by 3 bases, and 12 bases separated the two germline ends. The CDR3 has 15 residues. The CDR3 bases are TGTGCCAGCAGCTCTATGTCAACAGACACCGGGGAGCTGTTTTTT. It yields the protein CASSSMSTDTGELFF.

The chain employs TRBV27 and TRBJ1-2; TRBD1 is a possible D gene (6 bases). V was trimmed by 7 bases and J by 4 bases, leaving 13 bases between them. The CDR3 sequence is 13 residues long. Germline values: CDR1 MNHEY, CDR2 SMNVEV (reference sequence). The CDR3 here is CASTNREGYGYTF. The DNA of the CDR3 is TGTGCCAGCACTAACAGGGAGGGCTATGGCTACACCTTC.

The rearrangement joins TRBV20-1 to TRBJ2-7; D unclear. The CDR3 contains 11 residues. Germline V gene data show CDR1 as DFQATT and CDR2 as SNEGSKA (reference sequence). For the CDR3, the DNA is TGCAGCCCTTCATCTAGCTACGAGCAGTACTTC. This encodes CSPSSSYEQYF.